The 18 T cell receptor beta chains reported below all come from one sample, sequenced in a study of identical twins. From the 5' RACE reads, TCRdb called clonotypes with MiXCR, one entry per CDR3 protein. Among a few hundred thousand distinct CDR3 sequences listed, 15% to 20% were seen once. Sequencing was carried out using naive T cells sorted from blood. Every receptor here comes from a man aged 45-60 years in good health.

At least ten counts were recorded for this clonotype. DNA of the CDR3: TGTGCCAGCAGCTTAGCCACCGGGGAGCTGTTTTTT. Translation gives CASSLATGELFF. V usage is TRBV5-6 and J usage is TRBJ2-2, with unresolved D. The CDR3 sequence is 12 residues long. Germline CDR1 and CDR2: SGHDT and YYEEEE. V lost 2 bases to trimming and J lost 4 bases, with 3 bases between them.

V gene TRBV20-1 combines with J gene TRBJ2-1, with D maybe TRBD1 (5 bases). Germline V lookup: CDR1 DFQATT, CDR2 SNEGSKA (reference sequence). V lost 5 bases to trimming and J lost 5 bases, with 10 bases between them. The CDR3 has 12 residues. CDR3 sequence reads: CSAPGQNNEQFF. In DNA form, the CDR3 reads TGCAGTGCTCCAGGGCAGAACAATGAGCAGTTCTTC.

This clonotype was counted at least ten times. The J gene is TRBJ2-5, the V gene TRBV4-3; tentative D call: TRBD1 (5 bases). V dropped 2 bases and J dropped 2 bases, with 12 bases sitting between them. Germline CDR1 and CDR2: LGHNA and YSLEER. The CDR3 has 15 residues. Written as DNA, the CDR3 is TGCGCCAGCAGCCAACGCCTAGGGGTACAAGAGACCCAGTACTTC. It yields the protein CASSQRLGVQETQYF.

This clonotype was counted ten times or more. The V call is TRBV7-2, the J call TRBJ2-1; 9 positions agree with TRBD1. J was trimmed by 4 bases and V by 4 bases; bases with no gene match: 5. Germline lookup yields CDR1 SGHTA and CDR2 FQGNSA. This CDR3 has 15 amino acids. Written as DNA, the CDR3 is TGTGCCAGCAGCTGGGCCGGGACAGGGTACAATGAGCAGTTCTTC. It codes for CASSWAGTGYNEQFF.

This clonotype has a single count. The CDR3 loop is CASSSNTGTEDSGANVLTF. The CDR3 DNA reads TGCGCCAGCAGCTCGAACACCGGGACAGAGGACTCTGGGGCCAACGTCCTGACTTTC. The chain combines TRBV5-1 with TRBJ2-6; 7 bases fit TRBD1. Germline-derived CDR1 and CDR2 are SGHRS and YFSETQ. The CDR3 is made up of 19 amino acids. V was pared by 3 bases and J by 0 bases, with 12 bases of the junction left unmatched.

This chain connects TRBV20-1 to TRBJ2-1; TRBD2 matches at 7 bases. Trimming removed 6 bases from V and 0 bases from J; junction bases left unmatched: 20. This CDR3 has 19 amino acids. CDR1 and CDR2 from the germline V gene are DFQATT and SNEGSKA (reference sequence). DNA of the CDR3: TGCAGTGCGGAGGAACCGACTAGCTATATATATAGCTCCTACAATGAGCAGTTCTTC. This sequence encodes CSAEEPTSYIYSSYNEQFF.

This clonotype has more than one count but fewer than ten. This chain links TRBV7-3 with TRBJ1-2; D possibly corresponds to TRBD1 (6 bases). Trimming stripped 5 bases from V and 3 bases from J, with 16 bases between. The length of the CDR3 is 15 residues. Germline assignment: CDR1 SGHTA and CDR2 FQGTGA. The CDR3 nucleotides read TGTGCCAGCAGCCCTACAGGGAATCTTGACTATGGCTACACCTTC. As protein: CASSPTGNLDYGYTF.

This clonotype was seen many times. CDR3 in DNA: TGCGCCAGCAGTTCTAGCGGGACTAAGCAGTACTTC. This translates into CASSSSGTKQYF. V is TRBV23-1 and J is TRBJ2-7, with TRBD2 matching over 9 bases. TRBV23-1 is an open reading frame, and its role is uncertain. The ends lost 5 bases at V and 8 bases at J; junction bases unmatched: 4. The CDR3 is 12 residues long.

This chain uses TRBV28 with TRBJ2-7, with TRBD2 identical over 11 bases. CDR1 and CDR2 from the germline V gene are MDHEN and SYDVKM. The CDR3 spans 16 residues. V lost 6 bases to trimming and J lost 3 bases; unmatched junction nucleotides: 10. CDR3 sequence (DNA): TGTGCCAGCAGACACCTCGACCTAGCGGGAGGCTACGAGCAGTACTTC. Residues: CASRHLDLAGGYEQYF.

V is TRBV20-1 and J is TRBJ2-3; D not resolved. Germline assignment: CDR1 DFQATT and CDR2 SNEGSKA (reference sequence). The CDR3 loop spans 12 amino acids. The V gene lost 6 bases and the J gene lost 2 bases, with 9 bases spanning the gap. The CDR3 DNA reads TGCAGTGCAAACCAAAACACAGATACGCAGTATTTT. Translating it yields CSANQNTDTQYF.

A few counts support this clonotype. The rearrangement links TRBV20-1 to TRBJ2-7, with TRBD2 identical over 14 bases. The CDR3 runs 14 residues. The junction had 3 bases not matched to a gene; V was cut back by 5 bases and J by 3 bases. The germline V gene encodes CDR1 DFQATT and CDR2 SNEGSKA (reference sequence). CDR3 residues: CSALGLAGDYEQYF. The DNA of the CDR3 is TGCAGTGCTTTGGGACTAGCGGGAGACTACGAGCAGTACTTC.

The rearrangement links TRBV5-1 to TRBJ2-5, with D possibly being TRBD1 (6 bases). The germline V and J ends were trimmed by 4 bases and 2 bases, with 18 bases remaining between them. This CDR3 spans 16 amino acids. Per the germline V gene, CDR1 is SGHRS and CDR2 is YFSETQ. The CDR3 DNA reads TGCGCCAGCAGCGAATACATCGGGACAAAGCAAGAGACCCAGTACTTC. Protein: CASSEYIGTKQETQYF.

Many counts were recorded for this clonotype. This chain links TRBV7-2 with TRBJ1-3; D is ambiguous. This CDR3 contains 16 residues. In germline, CDR1 is SGHTA, CDR2 FQGNSA. V dropped 3 bases and J dropped 3 bases, with 15 bases sitting between them. The DNA of the CDR3 is TGTGCCAGCAGCTTCCGGACTTCAACACTTGGAAACACCATATATTTT. It is translated as CASSFRTSTLGNTIYF.

The genes are TRBV9 and TRBJ1-5; D is ambiguous. The CDR3 totals 14 residues. V lost 0 bases, J lost 1 base, and 5 bases lay in between. Germline V gene sequence: CDR1 SGDLS, CDR2 YYNGEE. This CDR3 is CASSVEDSNQPQHF. The CDR3 DNA reads as TGTGCCAGCAGCGTAGAAGACAGCAATCAGCCCCAGCATTTT.

This clonotype occurred a few times. Here the CDR3 DNA reads TGTGCCAGCACCGGAGTTAGGAGACTGACGTTCGCGAACACCGGGGAGCTGTTTTTT. It specifies CASTGVRRLTFANTGELFF. V is TRBV2 and J is TRBJ2-2; unclear D gene. The CDR3 has 19 residues. The V end lost 7 bases, the J end lost 0 bases, and 24 bases lay between the germline ends. Germline lookup yields CDR1 SNHLY and CDR2 FYNNEI.

V gene TRBV7-9 combines with J gene TRBJ2-1; no clear D. Deletions cut 4 bases from V and 13 bases from J, with 8 bases between. Germline loops: CDR1 SEHNR, CDR2 FQNEAQ (reference sequence). The CDR3 consists of 10 residues. The CDR3 reads CASSSHLQFF. CDR3 bases: TGTGCCAGCAGCTCTCATCTACAGTTCTTC.

This clonotype was seen a handful of times. The chain recombines TRBV3-1 with TRBJ1-2; 9 bases map to TRBD1. The V gene's germline CDR1 is LGHDT and CDR2 YNNKEL (reference sequence). Trimming at V came to 1 base and at J to 7 bases, leaving 4 bases not matched to a gene. CDR3 size: 14 residues. The CDR3 is CASSQGTGAGGYTF. CDR3 in DNA: TGTGCCAGCAGCCAAGGGACAGGGGCGGGTGGCTACACCTTC.

This clonotype was detected ten times or more. V usage is TRBV20-1 and J usage is TRBJ2-6; D remains ambiguous. Germline V lookup: CDR1 DFQATT, CDR2 SNEGSKA (reference sequence). Trimming cost V 0 bases and J 0 bases, with 3 bases left between them. The CDR3 is 14 residues long. CDR3 in DNA: TGCAGTGCTAGAGAGGGCTCTGGGGCCAACGTCCTGACTTTC. This gives the protein CSAREGSGANVLTF.